The clone carrying this T cell receptor (beta chain) was seen a handful of times. This CDR3 is 14 amino acids long. The germline gives CDR1 SGHNT, CDR2 YYREEE (reference sequence). V lost 2 bases and J 6 bases, leaving 12 bases between the germline ends. A single record per CDR3 protein comes from TCRdb applying MiXCR to the RT-PCR reads. The sample shows about 680,000 distinct CDR3 sequences, 13% to 15% of them seen only once. The chain links TRBV5-4 to TRBJ1-5; D is perhaps TRBD1 (5 bases). The sequence derives from a female donor in good health, serving as a healthy control. Sequences were obtained from memory CD4+ T cells from blood. In DNA, the CDR3 is TGTGCCAGCAGCTTCGGGGGGGAGGCTCAGCCCCAGCATTTT. This translates into CASSFGGEAQPQHF.